Described below is a single T cell receptor beta chain sequence and its context. Antigen specificity is unknown. The data belong to a study of CXCR3-negative and CXCR3-positive naive CD8 T cells. Study conclusions and caveats: Against CXCR3-negative naive cells, CXCR3-positive naive cells showed more hydrophobic TRB CDR3s. TRBV-TRBJ usage was similar across naive CXCR3 subsets but distinct in memory cells. Because surface CD5 did not distinguish the naive subsets, TCR strength was inferred from TRB CDR3 properties.

All TRB cDNA libraries came from 5' RACE performed with UMI labels. One entry per CDR3 protein, without DNA, is what TCRdb gives after re-calling the 5' RACE reads. The sample yields about 130,000 distinct CDR3 sequences, of which the top ten take up 0.41%. Triplicate sorts, 320,000 or so cells apiece, were made for each CD8+ T cell subset. Germline V gene lookup returns CDR1 SGHTA and CDR2 FQGTGA. The CDR3 totals 15 residues. This sequence joins TRBV7-3 and TRBJ2-7; with no DNA, the TCRdb D assignment of TRBD1 cannot be verified. The sequence was collected from a human donor in good health. Some clones in this sample may be carry-over from other donors' samples. Sequencing was done on a sample of naive CXCR3+ CD8+ T cells from blood. Subset specified: CD45RO-CCR7+CD27+CD95- naive CD8+ T cells expressing CXCR3 (TNR3+). This CDR3 is CASSLGTGTSYEQYF.